The 12 T cell receptor beta chains below were found in one sample sequenced in a study of T cells in Graves' hyperthyroidism and ophthalmopathy. The investigators amplified TCR beta CDR3 regions from RNA transcripts. Initially, a first-round RT-PCR of the TCR CDR3 employed the HTBI primer set. TCRdb independently ran MiXCR on the multiplex PCR reads; one entry per CDR3 protein. The sample has 600,000 to 700,000 distinct CDR3 sequences; about 15% are singletons. The sample was blood. These TCRs come from a woman between 40 and 50 years old with Graves' ophthalmopathy.

The chain couples TRBV7-2 to TRBJ2-5; 11 nucleotides align to TRBD2. This CDR3 contains 16 residues. V was pared by 4 bases and J by 4 bases, with 8 bases of the junction left unmatched. Germline CDR1 SGHTA, CDR2 FQGNSA. As DNA, the CDR3 is TGTGCCAGCAGCTCCTCAATAGCGGGGGGGCGAGAGACCCAGTACTTC. This gives the protein CASSSSIAGGRETQYF. Based on the CDR3 plus reference TRBV7-2 and TRBJ2-5, the full variable domain is GAGVSQSPSNKVTEKGKDVELRCDPISGHTALYWYRQSLGQGLEFLIYFQGNSAPDKSGLPSDRFSAERTGGSVSTLTIQRTQQEDSAVYLCASSSSIAGGRETQYFGPGTRLLVL.

This clonotype has only a few counts. Germline is not matched at one junction end, which may reflect a read error. The rearrangement uses TRBV29-1 and TRBJ1-1, with TRBD1 identical over 11 bases. This CDR3 comprises 13 residues. CDR1 is SQVTM and CDR2 is ANQGSEA in the germline V gene. CDR3 coding DNA: TGCAGCGTTGGGGACAGGGGGGGCTTCGAAGCTTCCTTT. This sequence encodes CSVGDRGGFEASF.

This sequence joins TRBV28 and TRBJ2-7; 9 bases fit TRBD1. After removal of 4 bases from V and 1 base from J, the junction contained 11 bases not matched to a gene. The CDR3 is 17 residues long. CDR1 and CDR2 from the germline V gene are MDHEN and SYDVKM. The CDR3, as DNA: TGTGCCAGCAGTTACCTCAGGACAGGGGAGGGGTCCTACGAGCAGTACTTC. This translates into CASSYLRTGEGSYEQYF.

The gene calls are TRBV6-5 and TRBJ1-1, with a possible D match to TRBD1 (6 bases). Germline CDR1 reads MNHEY; CDR2 reads SVGAGI. V lost 3 bases and J lost 1, with 9 bases in between. CDR3 length: 14 amino acids. The CDR3 DNA is TGTGCCAGCAGTTATGGGGGCTGGAACACTGAAGCTTTCTTT. Amino acids: CASSYGGWNTEAFF.

This clonotype was counted many times. V usage is TRBV7-6 and J usage is TRBJ2-7; 10 bases align to TRBD1. Germline trimming cut 5 bases from V and 2 bases from J; bases unmatched to any gene: 6. This CDR3 region has 15 residues. Germline CDR1 SGHVS, CDR2 FNYEAQ. The CDR3 reads CASSRAGQGAYEQYF. The CDR3 DNA reads as TGTGCCAGCAGCCGAGCAGGACAGGGGGCCTACGAGCAGTACTTC.

In its sample, this clonotype was seen a few times. The chain uses TRBV19 and TRBJ1-5; 8 bases agree with TRBD1. Germline V lookup: CDR1 LNHDA, CDR2 SQIVND (reference sequence). Unmatched junction bases numbered 16, after V lost 4 bases and J lost 2 bases. The CDR3 consists of 19 residues. CDR3 residues: CASSTDRGRVASRNQPQHF. CDR3 in DNA: TGTGCCAGTAGTACCGACAGGGGCAGGGTGGCGTCCCGCAATCAGCCCCAGCATTTT.

This clonotype was seen at least ten times. The chain combines TRBV7-8 with TRBJ2-2, with D tentatively TRBD2 (7 bases). In germline, CDR1 is SGHVS, CDR2 FQNEAQ. Trimming cost V 5 bases and J 1 base, with 14 bases left between them. The length of the CDR3 is 16 residues. The CDR3 DNA sequence: TGTGCCAGCAGCCAAGGGGGGGCTATGAACACCGGGGAGCTGTTTTTT. Protein sequence: CASSQGGAMNTGELFF. The entire variable domain, with the rest obtained from reference TRBV7-8 and TRBJ2-2, is as follows: GAGVSQSPRYKVAKRGQDVALRCDPISGHVSLFWYQQALGQGPEFLTYFQNEAQLDKSGLPSDRFFAERPEGSVSTLKIQRTQQEDSAVYLCASSQGGAMNTGELFFGEGSRLTVL.

This clonotype has ten or more counts. This chain uses TRBV20-1 with TRBJ1-1; a possible D gene is TRBD1 (5 bases). Germline V lookup: CDR1 DFQATT, CDR2 SNEGSKA (reference sequence). This CDR3 has 15 residues. V was clipped by 0 bases and J by 3 bases, with 14 bases between them. CDR3 sequence: CSARDFGGRDTEAFF. The CDR3 bases are TGCAGTGCTAGAGATTTCGGGGGTCGGGACACTGAAGCTTTCTTT.

This chain uses TRBV11-1 with TRBJ1-1; D possibly corresponds to TRBD1 (5 bases). The V gene lost 5 bases and the J gene lost 1 base, with 17 bases spanning the gap. CDR1 is SGHAT, CDR2 FQDESV, per germline (reference sequence). This CDR3 region has 16 residues. The CDR3: CASSLRDSRRNTEAFF. CDR3 DNA sequence: TGTGCCAGCAGCCTCCGGGACTCAAGGAGGAACACTGAAGCTTTCTTT.

This rearrangement joins TRBV29-1 to TRBJ2-7; 9 bases align to TRBD1. V was clipped by 0 bases and J by 6 bases; unmatched bases: 6. Germline CDR1 SQVTM, CDR2 ANQGSEA. The CDR3 is 14 amino acids. CDR3 in amino acids: CSVEDFGTGSEQYF. In DNA, the CDR3 is TGCAGCGTTGAAGATTTCGGGACAGGGAGCGAGCAGTACTTC.

This clonotype was detected ten times or more. The chain carries TRBV6-1 and TRBJ2-2, with a possible D match to TRBD2 (6 bases). Trimming pared 6 bases from V and 13 bases from J, leaving 27 bases between. Germline V gene sequence: CDR1 MNHNS, CDR2 SASEGT. The CDR3 has 16 amino acids. CDR3 sequence reads: CASSPGLGLPPLVLFF. The CDR3 bases are TGTGCCAGCAGCCCCGGGCTGGGACTCCCCCCCCTTGTGCTGTTTTTT.

This clonotype occurred a few times. This may stem from a read error, because a much larger clone lies one nucleotide away. The chain links TRBV6-1 to TRBJ2-7, with 10 bases identical to TRBD2. V was pared by 7 bases and J by 0 bases, with 0 bases of the junction left unmatched. This CDR3 region has 13 residues. Per germline, CDR1 MNHNS and CDR2 SASEGT. The CDR3 is CASKRGGSYEQYF. In DNA form, the CDR3 reads TGTGCCAGCAAGCGGGGGGGCTCCTACGAGCAGTACTTC.